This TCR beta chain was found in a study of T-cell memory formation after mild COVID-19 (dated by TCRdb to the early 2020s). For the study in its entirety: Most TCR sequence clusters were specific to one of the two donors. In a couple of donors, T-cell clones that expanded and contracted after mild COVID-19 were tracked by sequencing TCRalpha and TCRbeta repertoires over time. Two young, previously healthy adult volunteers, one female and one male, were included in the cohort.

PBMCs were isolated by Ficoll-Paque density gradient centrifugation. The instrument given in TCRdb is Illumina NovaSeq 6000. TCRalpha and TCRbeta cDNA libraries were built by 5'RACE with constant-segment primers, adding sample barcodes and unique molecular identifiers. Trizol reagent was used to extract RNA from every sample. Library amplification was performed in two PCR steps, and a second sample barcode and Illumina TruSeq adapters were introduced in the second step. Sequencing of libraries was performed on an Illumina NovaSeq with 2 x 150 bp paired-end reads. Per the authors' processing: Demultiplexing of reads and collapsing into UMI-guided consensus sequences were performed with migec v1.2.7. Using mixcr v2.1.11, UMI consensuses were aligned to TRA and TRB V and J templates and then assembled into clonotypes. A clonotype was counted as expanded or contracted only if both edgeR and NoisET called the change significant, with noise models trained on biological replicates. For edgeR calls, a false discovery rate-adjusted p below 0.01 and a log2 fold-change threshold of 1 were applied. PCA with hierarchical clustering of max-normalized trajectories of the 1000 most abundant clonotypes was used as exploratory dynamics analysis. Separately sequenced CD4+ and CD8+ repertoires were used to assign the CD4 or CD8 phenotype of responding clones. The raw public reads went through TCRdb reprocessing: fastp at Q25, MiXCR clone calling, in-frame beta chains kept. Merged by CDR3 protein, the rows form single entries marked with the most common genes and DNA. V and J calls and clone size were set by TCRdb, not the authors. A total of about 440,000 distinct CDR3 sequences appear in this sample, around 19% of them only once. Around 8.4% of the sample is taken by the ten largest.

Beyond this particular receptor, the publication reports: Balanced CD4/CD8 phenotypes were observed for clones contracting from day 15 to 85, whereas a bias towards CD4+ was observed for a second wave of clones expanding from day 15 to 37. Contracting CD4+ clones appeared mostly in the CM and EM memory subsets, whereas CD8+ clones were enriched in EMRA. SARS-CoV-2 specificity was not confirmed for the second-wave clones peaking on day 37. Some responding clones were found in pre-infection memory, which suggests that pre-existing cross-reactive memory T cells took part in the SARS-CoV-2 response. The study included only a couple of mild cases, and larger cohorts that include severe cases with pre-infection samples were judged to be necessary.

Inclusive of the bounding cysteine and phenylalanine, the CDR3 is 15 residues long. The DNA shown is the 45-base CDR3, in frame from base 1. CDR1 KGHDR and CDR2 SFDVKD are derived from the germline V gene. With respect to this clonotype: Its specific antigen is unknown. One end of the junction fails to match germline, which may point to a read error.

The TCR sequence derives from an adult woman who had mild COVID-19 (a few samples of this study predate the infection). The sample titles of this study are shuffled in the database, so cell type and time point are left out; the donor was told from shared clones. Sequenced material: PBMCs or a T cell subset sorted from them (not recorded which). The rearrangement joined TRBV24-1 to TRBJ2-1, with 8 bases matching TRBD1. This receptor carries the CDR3 CATSDFRDRSDEQFF. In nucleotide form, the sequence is TGTGCCACAAGTGATTTTAGGGACAGGTCTGATGAGCAGTTCTTC.